This T cell receptor beta chain is from a study of molecular identifiers for immune sequencing clone quantification. General study points: Because of identical TCR molecules sharing a barcode, sizes of highly expanded clones could be underestimated.

Germline assignment: CDR1 MDHEN and CDR2 SYDVKM. CDR3 size: 15 residues. V was shortened by 3 bases and J by 6 bases, with 15 bases between the two germline ends. Library preparation followed earlier protocols using designated TCR primers. TCRdb used MiXCR to reprocess the PCR reads, holding one entry per CDR3 protein. The sample includes around 40,000 distinct CDR3 sequences, roughly 21% of them seen just once. The table lists this clonotype with many counts. Its target is unknown. This clonotype was obtained from a human donor in good health. Some libraries in this study had Jurkat cell RNA spiked in. The sample comprised naive CD8+ T cells from blood, with Jurkat cell RNA spiked in. Subset noted: FACS-sorted CD8+CD4-CCR7+CD45RA+ naive T cells. The chain has TRBV28 and TRBJ2-1, with D possibly TRBD2 on 6 matching bases. CDR3 bases: TGTGCCAGCAGTTTGACGGGAGTGGGTGTCAATGAGCAGTTCTTC. It translates to CASSLTGVGVNEQFF.